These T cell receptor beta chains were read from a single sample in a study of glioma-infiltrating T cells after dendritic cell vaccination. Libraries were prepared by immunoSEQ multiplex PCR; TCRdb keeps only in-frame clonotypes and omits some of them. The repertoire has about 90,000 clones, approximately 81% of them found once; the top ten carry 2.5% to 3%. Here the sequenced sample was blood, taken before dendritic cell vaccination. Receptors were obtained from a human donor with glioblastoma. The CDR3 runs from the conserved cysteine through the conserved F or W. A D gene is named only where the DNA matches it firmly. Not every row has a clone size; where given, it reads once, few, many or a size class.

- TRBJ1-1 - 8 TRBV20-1 CSAPLAFF TGCAGTGCTCCACTGGCTTTCTTT
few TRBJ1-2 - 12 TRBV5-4 CASSASVGRYTF TGTGCCAGCAGCGCGTCTGTGGGGCGCTACACCTTC
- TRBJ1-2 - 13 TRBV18 CASSPQGPTGYTF TGTGCCAGCTCACCTCAGGGGCCCACAGGCTACACCTTC
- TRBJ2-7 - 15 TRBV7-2 CASSAELGGRREQYF TGTGCCAGCAGCGCAGAGTTGGGAGGACGGCGGGAGCAGTACTTC
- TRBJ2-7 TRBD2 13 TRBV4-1 CASSQPGLYEQYF TGCGCCAGCAGCCAACCGGGACTATACGAGCAGTACTTC
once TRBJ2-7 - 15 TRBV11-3 CASSLVRGAPYEQYF TGTGCCAGCAGCTTAGTACGCGGGGCTCCCTACGAGCAGTACTTC
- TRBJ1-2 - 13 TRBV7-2 CASSLAFVEGYTF TGTGCCAGCAGCTTAGCGTTCGTCGAGGGCTACACCTTC
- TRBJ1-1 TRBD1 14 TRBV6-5 CASRRTGERTEAFF TGTGCCAGCAGGAGGACAGGGGAGAGAACTGAAGCTTTCTTT
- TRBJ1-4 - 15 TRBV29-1 CSVAGDEFPNEKLFF TGCAGCGTTGCAGGGGATGAATTCCCAAATGAAAAACTGTTTTTT
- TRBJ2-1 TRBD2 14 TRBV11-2 CASSLQSGGTQQFF TGTGCCAGCAGCTTACAAAGCGGGGGGACACAGCAGTTCTTC
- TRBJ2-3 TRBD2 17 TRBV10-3 CAISATSGVPHADTQYF TGTGCCATCAGTGCGACTAGCGGGGTCCCGCATGCAGATACGCAGTATTTT
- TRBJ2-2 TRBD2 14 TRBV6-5 CATALLAETGELFF TGTGCCACCGCGTTACTAGCGGAGACCGGGGAGCTGTTTTTT
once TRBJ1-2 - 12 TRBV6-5 CASRLPGGGYTF TGTGCCAGCAGACTACCGGGGGGTGGCTACACCTTC
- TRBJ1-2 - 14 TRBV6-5 CASRQADIRDGYTF TGTGCCAGCAGACAGGCGGATATTAGGGATGGCTACACCTTC
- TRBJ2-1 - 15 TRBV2 CASSEYGRPHNEQFF TGTGCCAGCAGTGAATACGGGAGACCCCACAATGAGCAGTTCTTC
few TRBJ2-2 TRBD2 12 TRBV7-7 CASGPSPGELFF TGTGCTAGCGGGCCGTCCCCCGGGGAGCTGTTTTTT
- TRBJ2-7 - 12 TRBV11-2 CASSWQGGEQYF TGTGCCAGCAGCTGGCAGGGTGGAGAGCAGTACTTC
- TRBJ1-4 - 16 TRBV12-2 CASRFFRSPTNEKLFF TGTGCAAGTCGCTTCTTCCGGTCTCCAACTAATGAAAAACTGTTTTTT